The 13 T cell receptor beta chains below were found in one sample sequenced in a study of cytomegalovirus exposure and HLA in healthy donors. The PCR ran on 60 Vbeta and 13 Jbeta primers. The method was immunoSEQ multiplex PCR; TCRdb's version includes in-frame clones alone and lacks a portion of them. The sample holds about 200,000 clones, about 80% seen once. Sequencing used PBMCs. These receptors were obtained from a man aged 35 to 55 in good health and CMV-seropositive.

The chain employs TRBV7-9 and TRBJ2-3; 11 bases match TRBD2. Germline-derived CDR1 and CDR2 are SEHNR and FQNEAQ (reference sequence). V gave up 6 bases and J gave up 6 bases; unmatched junction bases: 8. The CDR3 is 15 residues long. CDR3 bases: TGTGCCAGCAGGAAGACTAGCGGGGCTTCGGATACGCAGTATTTT. This encodes CASRKTSGASDTQYF.

The V call is TRBV19, the J call TRBJ1-1; possible D gene TRBD1, 5 bases. Trimming took off 3 bases at V and 7 bases at J, with 15 bases between the two ends. Germline values: CDR1 LNHDA, CDR2 SQIVND (reference sequence). The CDR3 is 14 amino acids. The CDR3 bases are TGTGCCAGTAGTATCGGGGGGAAGAGGCTTGAAGCTTTCTTT. Translation gives CASSIGGKRLEAFF.

This clone was seen only once. V is TRBV9 and J is TRBJ1-2; D call uncertain. The CDR3 length is 13 residues. Trimming removed 0 bases from V and 2 bases from J, with 5 bases in between. Germline lookup yields CDR1 SGDLS and CDR2 YYNGEE. The CDR3 DNA reads TGTGCCAGCAGCGTAGAGCCCAACTATGGCTACACCTTC. It encodes CASSVEPNYGYTF.

Only one count was recorded for this clone. This chain links TRBV7-3 with TRBJ2-2; 7 positions match TRBD2. With V trimmed by 1 base and J by 5 bases, 4 bases remained unmatched. The CDR3 is 15 amino acids. Germline V gene data show CDR1 as SGHTA and CDR2 as FQGTGA. CDR3 residues: CASSLSGRGTGELFF. Written as DNA, the CDR3 is TGTGCCAGCAGCTTAAGCGGGAGAGGAACCGGGGAGCTGTTTTTT.

This chain links TRBV5-1 with TRBJ2-2, with D possibly matching TRBD2 (6 bases). The V end was cut by 0 bases, the J end by 3 bases, with 12 bases between. The CDR3 loop spans 16 amino acids. Germline V CDR1 and CDR2: SGHRS, YFSETQ. CDR3 region: CASSLGGTAYTGELFF. The DNA for the CDR3 is TGCGCCAGCAGCTTGGGCGGGACCGCCTACACCGGGGAGCTGTTTTTT.

V and J are TRBV6-5 and TRBJ2-5; maybe TRBD2 (6 bases). Germline CDR1 MNHEY, CDR2 SVGAGI. Trimming pared 4 bases from V and 2 bases from J, leaving 11 bases between. The CDR3 has 14 amino acids. CDR3 amino acids: CASSFYREQETQYF. CDR3 in DNA: TGTGCCAGCAGTTTCTACCGGGAGCAAGAGACCCAGTACTTC.

This clone appeared a single time. The chain has TRBV19 and TRBJ1-2; no definite D call. Trimming pared 5 bases from V and 4 bases from J, leaving 8 bases between. The CDR3 has 12 amino acids. Germline V lookup: CDR1 LNHDA, CDR2 SQIVND (reference sequence). CDR3 residues: CASSWAGYGYTF. The CDR3 nucleotides are TGTGCCAGTAGTTGGGCGGGCTATGGCTACACCTTC.

This clone was seen only a few times. The gene calls are TRBV9 and TRBJ2-5, with TRBD2 matching over 13 bases. The ends lost 3 bases at V and 4 bases at J; junction bases unmatched: 6. The CDR3 contains 16 residues. CDR1 SGDLS and CDR2 YYNGEE come from the germline V gene. CDR3 protein: CASSGTSGSVRETQYF. CDR3 coding DNA: TGTGCCAGCAGCGGGACTAGCGGGAGTGTAAGAGAGACCCAGTACTTC.

V is TRBV5-1 and J is TRBJ2-7, with 8 bases lining up with TRBD1. CDR3 length: 15 residues. Germline loops: CDR1 SGHRS, CDR2 YFSETQ. V shed 0 bases and J 5 bases; nucleotides not matched to a gene: 7. The CDR3 is CASSLDGPGGDEQYV. The CDR3 bases are TGCGCCAGCAGCTTGGATGGCCCAGGGGGCGACGAGCAGTACGTC.

The J gene is TRBJ1-4, the V gene TRBV2, with 10 bases that match TRBD1. The CDR3 runs 15 residues. Per the germline V gene, CDR1 is SNHLY and CDR2 is FYNNEI. Losses at the gene ends were 10 bases for V and 8 bases for J; bases not matched to a gene: 13. This CDR3 reads CATLEGTGAGEKLFF. CDR3 coding DNA: TGTGCCACCCTGGAGGGGACAGGGGCGGGGGAAAAACTGTTTTTT. Using reference TRBV2 and TRBJ1-4 for the parts outside the CDR3, the full variable domain is EPEVTQTPSHQVTQMGQEVILRCVPISNHLYFYWYRQILGQKVEFLVSFYNNEISEKSEIFDDQFSVERPDGSNFTLKIRSTKLEDSAMYFCATLEGTGAGEKLFFGSGTQLSVL.

The chain joins TRBV6-5 to TRBJ1-1; D uncertain. There are 14 residues in the CDR3. Trimming removed 5 bases from V and 6 bases from J, with 16 bases in between. Germline CDR1 reads MNHEY; CDR2 reads SVGAGI. The CDR3 loop reads CASSLGIFGSEAFF. In DNA, the CDR3 is TGTGCCAGCAGTCTCGGTATCTTCGGTTCTGAAGCTTTCTTT.

The chain recombines TRBV11-1 with TRBJ2-1, with D perhaps matching TRBD2 (7 bases). V lost 1 base and J 2 bases, leaving 9 bases between the germline ends. The CDR3 has 15 amino acids. Germline assignment: CDR1 SGHAT and CDR2 FQDESV (reference sequence). CDR3 loop: CASSLGGGAYNEQFF. The CDR3 DNA follows: TGTGCCAGCAGCTTAGGAGGGGGGGCCTACAATGAGCAGTTCTTC.

This clone was observed a few times. This sequence joins TRBV15 and TRBJ1-5; the match to TRBD1 covers 9 bases. V lost 0 bases to trimming and J lost 6 bases; unmatched junction nucleotides: 3. Germline loops: CDR1 LNHNV, CDR2 YYDKDF (reference sequence). This CDR3 has 15 residues. The CDR3 coding sequence is TGTGCCACCAGCAGAGATGGGACAGGGAGTCAGCCCCAGCATTTT. Its protein product is CATSRDGTGSQPQHF.